In this sample, the clone carrying this TCR beta chain turned up once. The CDR3 totals 14 residues. CDR1 and CDR2 from the germline V gene are SGHRS and YFSETQ. V shed 5 bases, J shed 3 bases, and the junction held 2 bases outside the gene matches. This record belongs to a study of blood T cell repertoires in COVID-19. Study overall: The United States, Italy and Spain were the sources of the acute and convalescent COVID-19 samples. T cells, B-cell-depleted T cells, or PBMCs supplied cDNA or gDNA.

As handled by the study authors: The authors estimated nucleated cell counts from reference gene primer amplification. Assay used: immunoSEQ multiplex PCR; TCRdb lists only in-frame clones, some missing. V and J calls and clone size are as listed in that table; D and trimming were resolved from the DNA. Among some 110,000 clones listed, roughly 87% were seen once. Material: peripheral blood. The TCR was taken from a human donor in a cohort sampled during active COVID-19. The chain employs TRBV5-1 and TRBJ2-2; 9 nucleotides line up with TRBD1. CDR3 in DNA: TGCGCCAGCAGGGGACAGGGCGACACCGGGGAGCTGTTTTTT. As protein: CASRGQGDTGELFF.